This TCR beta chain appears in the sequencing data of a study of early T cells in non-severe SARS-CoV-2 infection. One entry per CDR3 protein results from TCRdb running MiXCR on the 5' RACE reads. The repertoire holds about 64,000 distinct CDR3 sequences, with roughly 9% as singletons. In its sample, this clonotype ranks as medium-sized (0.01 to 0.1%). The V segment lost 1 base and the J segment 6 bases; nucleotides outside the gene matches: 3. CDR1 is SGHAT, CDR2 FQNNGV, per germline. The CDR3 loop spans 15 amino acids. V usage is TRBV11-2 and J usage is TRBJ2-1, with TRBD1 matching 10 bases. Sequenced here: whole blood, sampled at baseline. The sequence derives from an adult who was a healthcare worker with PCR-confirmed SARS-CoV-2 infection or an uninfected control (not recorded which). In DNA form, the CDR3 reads TGTGCCAGCAGCTTAGGACAGGGGGCTGGCAATGAGCAGTTCTTC. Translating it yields CASSLGQGAGNEQFF. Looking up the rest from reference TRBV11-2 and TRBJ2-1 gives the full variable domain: EAGVAQSPRYKIIEKRQSVAFWCNPISGHATLYWYQQILGQGPKLLIQFQNNGVVDDSQLPKDRFSAERLKGVDSTLKIQPAKLEDSAVYLCASSLGQGAGNEQFFGPGTRLTVL.